This TCR beta chain was retrieved from a study of blood T cell repertoires in COVID-19. About the research overall: There were acute and convalescent COVID-19 samples, and they came from the United States, Italy and Spain.

Trimming took off 6 bases at V and 0 bases at J, with 9 bases between the two ends. In germline, CDR1 is MDHEN, CDR2 SYDVKM. The CDR3 consists of 13 residues. Authors' analysis steps: For nucleated cells, counts were estimated from reference gene primer amplification. Repertoires were generated with immunoSEQ multiplex PCR, while TCRdb's copy carries only in-frame clones and drops some. V and J calls and clone size are copied from that table; D and trimming were computed from the DNA. The table lists approximately 300,000 clones, approximately 88% of them singletons. Participants' own reports of clinical history determined their cohort assignment. Two negative PCRs, clearance, or symptom resolution characterized the recovered Cohort 3 donors.

The specimen was PBMCs or T cells enriched from blood (not recorded which). The source is a man aged 60 to 75 who had recovered from COVID-19. The chain has TRBV28 and TRBJ2-7; no clear D. This CDR3 is CASRATGSYEQYF. CDR3 nucleotide sequence: TGTGCCAGCAGGGCGACTGGCTCCTACGAGCAGTACTTC.